The 14 T cell receptor beta chains in this list originate from one sample, sequenced in a study of OX40 agonist ivuxolimab in advanced cancers. The repertoire was sequenced with immunoSEQ multiplex PCR; TCRdb's copy has only in-frame clones and lacks some. The sample yields some 86,000 clones, around 92% seen once. The sequences come from CD4+ or CD8+ T cells sorted from blood, collected in a trial of the OX40 agonist ivuxolimab. The receptors derive from an adult with an advanced solid tumor such as melanoma, head and neck, liver or kidney cancer.

The chain recombines TRBV7-9 with TRBJ1-2, with 9 bases fitting TRBD1. Germline V CDR1 and CDR2: SEHNR, FQNEAQ (reference sequence). J was trimmed by 8 bases and V by 5 bases; bases with no gene match: 6. This CDR3 spans 13 amino acids. The CDR3 loop reads CASSVTGGEGYTF. CDR3 nucleotide sequence: TGTGCCAGCAGCGTTACAGGGGGCGAGGGCTACACCTTC.

The gene calls are TRBV2 and TRBJ1-5; D is uncertain. This CDR3 is 13 amino acids long. CDR1 is SNHLY, CDR2 FYNNEI, per germline. Trimming stripped 7 bases from V and 1 base from J, with 8 bases between. In nucleotides, the CDR3 is TGTGCCAGCAACGTTGACAGCAATCAGCCCCAGCATTTT. Translated, it gives CASNVDSNQPQHF.

The rearrangement uses TRBV5-6 and TRBJ1-2; D not certain. Germline V gene data show CDR1 as SGHDT and CDR2 as YYEEEE. The CDR3 extends over 12 amino acids. The V end was cut by 1 base, the J end by 8 bases, with 9 bases between. The CDR3 loop is CASSLFAGGYTF. The CDR3 nucleotides are TGTGCCAGCAGCTTGTTTGCGGGAGGCTACACCTTC.

The chain has TRBV19 and TRBJ2-1; TRBD2 matches 16 bases. The V gene's germline CDR1 is LNHDA and CDR2 SQIVND (reference sequence). There are 19 residues in the CDR3. J lost 0 bases, V lost 7 bases, and 9 bases had no gene match. CDR3 sequence: CASTRAGLAGGSSYNEQFF. The CDR3 coding sequence is TGTGCCAGTACCCGGGCGGGACTAGCGGGAGGGAGCTCCTACAATGAGCAGTTCTTC.

J is TRBJ2-1 and V is TRBV7-9; 8 nucleotides agree with TRBD1. Germline lookup yields CDR1 SEHNR and CDR2 FQNEAQ (reference sequence). CDR3 length: 17 residues. Germline trimming cut 6 bases from V and 0 bases from J; bases unmatched to any gene: 10. The CDR3 loop is CASRDFTGGSSYNEQFF. In DNA form, the CDR3 reads TGTGCCAGCAGGGACTTTACAGGGGGGAGCTCCTACAATGAGCAGTTCTTC.

The V and J genes are TRBV7-2 and TRBJ2-3; 7 bases map to TRBD1. CDR1 is SGHTA and CDR2 is FQGNSA in the germline V gene. V lost 5 bases to trimming and J lost 2 bases; unmatched junction nucleotides: 13. The CDR3 runs to 17 residues. CDR3 bases: TGTGCCAGCAGCACCCCAAGAGGACAGGCTTTCACAGATACGCAGTATTTT. Translated: CASSTPRGQAFTDTQYF. Combining the CDR3 with reference TRBV7-2 and TRBJ2-3 gives the whole variable domain GAGVSQSPSNKVTEKGKDVELRCDPISGHTALYWYRQSLGQGLEFLIYFQGNSAPDKSGLPSDRFSAERTGGSVSTLTIQRTQQEDSAVYLCASSTPRGQAFTDTQYFGPGTRLTVL.

This rearrangement joins TRBV9 to TRBJ2-3; TRBD2 matches at 9 bases. This CDR3 spans 16 amino acids. Germline V gene sequence: CDR1 SGDLS, CDR2 YYNGEE. Trimming at V came to 2 bases and at J to 5 bases, leaving 9 bases not matched to a gene. The CDR3 reads CASSVGVAGVQDTQYF. The DNA of the CDR3 is TGTGCCAGCAGCGTCGGAGTAGCGGGAGTACAAGATACGCAGTATTTT.

The chain has TRBV19 and TRBJ2-7; TRBD1 aligns across 7 bases. Unmatched junction bases numbered 9, after V lost 3 bases and J lost 4 bases. The CDR3 has 15 amino acids. Germline loops: CDR1 LNHDA, CDR2 SQIVND (reference sequence). CDR3 residues: CASSIAAGGGYEQYF. The CDR3, as DNA: TGTGCCAGTAGTATCGCAGCAGGGGGTGGGTACGAGCAGTACTTC.

The chain carries TRBV20-1 and TRBJ2-5, with D uncertain. This CDR3 spans 10 amino acids. Germline CDR1 DFQATT, CDR2 SNEGSKA (reference sequence). V shed 5 bases and J shed 5 bases, with 6 bases lying between them. The CDR3 nucleotides are TGCAGTGCTGGATGGGAGACCCAGTACTTC. As protein: CSAGWETQYF.

A note on this clone: Other DNA sequences in the sample encode the same CDR3. The chain uses TRBV7-9 and TRBJ2-5, with D hard to call. The germline V gene encodes CDR1 SEHNR and CDR2 FQNEAQ (reference sequence). This CDR3 comprises 11 residues. Trimming shortened V by 5 bases and J by 5 bases, and 6 bases separated the two germline ends. The CDR3 DNA reads as TGTGCCAGCAGCCCCCTGGAGACCCAGTACTTC. This encodes CASSPLETQYF.

The chain carries TRBV30 and TRBJ1-2, with D possibly TRBD1 on 5 matching bases. The ends were cut back, 3 bases at V and 7 bases at J, with 15 bases in the middle. CDR3 length: 13 amino acids. The germline V gene encodes CDR1 GTSNPN and CDR2 SVGIG (reference sequence). As DNA, the CDR3 is TGTGCCTGGAGAGACCACGGGGGGGGTGGCTACACCTTC. Protein: CAWRDHGGGGYTF.

V usage is TRBV6-1 and J usage is TRBJ2-7, with 8 bases identical to TRBD1. V lost 6 bases to trimming and J lost 6 bases; unmatched junction nucleotides: 4. Germline values: CDR1 MNHNS, CDR2 SASEGT. The CDR3 spans 12 residues. The CDR3 coding sequence is TGTGCCAGCAGACTCACAGGGGGCGAGCAGTACTTC. Translating gives CASRLTGGEQYF.

The CDR3 region is CASSQSQGGPETQYF. In DNA form, the CDR3 reads TGCGCCAGCAGCCAGTCCCAGGGGGGACCAGAGACCCAGTACTTC. The rearrangement links TRBV5-1 to TRBJ2-5; D is possibly TRBD1 (7 bases). The V and J ends lost 4 bases and 4 bases respectively, with 17 bases between them. The CDR3 runs to 15 residues. Germline assignment: CDR1 SGHRS and CDR2 YFSETQ.

This clone was observed a single time. The chain joins TRBV5-4 to TRBJ2-1; TRBD1 might be the D (5 bases). Trimming left V 1 base short and J 6 bases short, with 14 bases between. Germline CDR1 is SGHNT and CDR2 is YYREEE (reference sequence). This CDR3 has 15 amino acids. The CDR3, as DNA: TGTGCCAGCAGCTTGAGTATGCAGGGTGGCAATGAGCAGTTCTTC. Its protein is CASSLSMQGGNEQFF.